This T cell receptor (beta chain) was captured in a study of cytomegalovirus exposure and HLA in healthy donors. Study findings and constraints: With later analysis, a missense DCLRE1C variant became linked to TCR beta V- and J-gene trimming. Immune exposure information available was restricted to CMV serostatus. A prior analysis recorded that most TCR beta V segments were productive about 90% or about 30% of the time.

Regarding this clone: The target antigen is unknown.

The germline gives CDR1 MGHRA, CDR2 YSYEKL. V was cut by 0 bases and J by 2 bases, with 15 bases left in between. This CDR3 region has 17 residues. This PCR relied on a set of 60 Vbeta primers and 13 Jbeta primers. Data came from immunoSEQ multiplex PCR; TCRdb stores just in-frame clones and leaves some out. This sample has approximately 120,000 clones; about 73% occur once, and the top ten carry 4% to 4.5%. The specimen sequenced was PBMCs. The receptor was isolated from a woman aged 50 to 65 in good health and CMV-seropositive. The rearrangement joins TRBV4-1 to TRBJ2-3; perhaps TRBD1 as D (6 bases). CDR3 residues: CASSQDGGQGYTDTQYF. Written as DNA, the CDR3 is TGCGCCAGCAGCCAAGATGGGGGCCAGGGCTACACAGATACGCAGTATTTT.